The 22 T cell receptor beta chains in this list originate from one sample, sequenced in a study of cytomegalovirus exposure and HLA in healthy donors. 60 Vbeta and 13 Jbeta primers were used in PCR. Assay used: immunoSEQ multiplex PCR; TCRdb lists only in-frame clones, some missing. The sample consists of 130,000 or so clones, approximately 65% of them appearing once. The sequenced sample was PBMCs. The receptors stem from a woman aged 55 to 70 in good health and CMV-seronegative.

V gene TRBV18 combines with J gene TRBJ2-3; 12 positions agree with TRBD2. Trimming cost V 3 bases and J 5 bases; bases outside gene matches: 0. This CDR3 contains 14 residues. Germline CDR1 and CDR2: KGHSH and LQKENI. The CDR3 DNA follows: TGTGCCAGCTCACCGACTAGCGGGGGAGATACGCAGTATTTT. As protein: CASSPTSGGDTQYF.

This rearrangement joins TRBV19 to TRBJ2-1; TRBD2 matches 7 bases. The V segment lost 4 bases and the J segment 2 bases; nucleotides outside the gene matches: 2. This CDR3 is 14 amino acids long. Germline V gene lookup returns CDR1 LNHDA and CDR2 SQIVND (reference sequence). The CDR3 DNA reads as TGTGCCAGTAGTAGCGGGACTACCTACAATGAGCAGTTCTTC. Translated, it gives CASSSGTTYNEQFF.

The rearrangement joins TRBV28 to TRBJ2-7; 7 bases agree with TRBD2. There are 15 residues in the CDR3. After removal of 7 bases from V and 4 bases from J, the junction contained 13 bases not matched to a gene. CDR1 is MDHEN and CDR2 is SYDVKM in the germline V gene. The DNA of the CDR3 is TGTGCCAGCACCTTGTCAACCCCTAGCGGATACGAGCAGTACTTC. Translation: CASTLSTPSGYEQYF.

V and J are TRBV28 and TRBJ2-1, with 7 bases lining up with TRBD2. V trimming: 6 bases; J trimming: 7 bases; junction bases outside the gene matches: 18. The CDR3 has 17 residues. Germline V gene data show CDR1 as MDHEN and CDR2 as SYDVKM. The CDR3 sequence is CASSPLRGDPKNNEQFF. CDR3 bases: TGTGCCAGCAGCCCTCTTCGGGGGGACCCTAAGAATAATGAGCAGTTCTTC.

V and J are TRBV6-5 and TRBJ1-1, with 8 bases matching TRBD1. In germline, CDR1 is MNHEY, CDR2 SVGAGI. Trimming removed 8 bases from V and 5 bases from J; junction bases left unmatched: 10. The CDR3 loop spans 14 amino acids. CDR3 nucleotides: TGTGCCAGCCGAACAACAGGGGGTTGGACTGAAGCTTTCTTT. Its protein product is CASRTTGGWTEAFF.

The rearrangement uses TRBV5-1 and TRBJ1-4; tentative D call: TRBD1 (6 bases). The germline V gene has CDR1 SGHRS and CDR2 YFSETQ. With 2 bases removed from V and 7 bases from J, the gap between germline ends came to 12 bases. The CDR3 spans 14 residues. The CDR3 DNA sequence: TGCGCCAGCAGCTTACAGGGAATCGGTGAAAAACTGTTTTTT. It translates to CASSLQGIGEKLFF.

As to this clone: At one end, the junction sequence differs from germline, possibly due to a read error. The sample carries other DNA sequences with the same CDR3. This sequence joins TRBV9 and TRBJ1-1; 9 nucleotides align to TRBD1. This CDR3 comprises 13 residues. Germline V gene sequence: CDR1 SGDLS, CDR2 YYNGEE. CDR3 coding DNA: TGTGCCAGCAGCAGACAGGGGGGCGCTGAAGCTTTCTTC. Translating it yields CASSRQGGAEAFF. Based on the CDR3 plus reference TRBV9 and TRBJ1-1, the full variable domain is DSGVTQTPKHLITATGQRVTLRCSPRSGDLSVYWYQQSLDQGLQFLIQYYNGEERAKGNILERFSAQQFPDLHSELNLSSLELGDSALYFCASSRQGGAEAFFGQGTRLTVV.

This chain links TRBV6-6 with TRBJ2-3; 8 bases align to TRBD2. CDR1 and CDR2 from the germline V gene are MNHNY and SVGAGI (reference sequence). With V trimmed by 6 bases and J by 1 base, 9 bases remained unmatched. The CDR3 has 16 amino acids. CDR3 in amino acids: CASRLRGGAGTDTQYF. CDR3 sequence (DNA): TGTGCCAGCAGGCTCCGGGGGGGCGCTGGCACAGATACGCAGTATTTT.

This clone has a handful of counts. The V gene is TRBV14, the J gene TRBJ2-5, with 9 bases fitting TRBD1. Germline V CDR1 and CDR2: SGHDN, FVKESK. The CDR3 contains 16 residues. The V gene end was trimmed by 1 base and the J gene end by 7 bases; junction bases not matched to a gene: 10. The CDR3 here is CASSQGHGTGFGTQYF. The CDR3, as DNA: TGTGCCAGCAGCCAAGGACACGGGACAGGGTTCGGGACCCAGTACTTC.

This clone has a handful of counts. The V and J genes are TRBV2 and TRBJ1-3; 8 bases fit TRBD1. V gave up 6 bases and J gave up 0 bases; unmatched junction bases: 4. The CDR3 runs to 15 residues. From germline, CDR1 is SNHLY and CDR2 FYNNEI. The CDR3 DNA follows: TGTGCCAGCAGCCGACAGGGGATCTCTGGAAACACCATATATTTT. Translating it yields CASSRQGISGNTIYF.

This clone showed up just once. This rearrangement joins TRBV5-8 to TRBJ2-3, with D possibly TRBD1 on 5 matching bases. Germline CDR1 and CDR2: SGHTS and YDEGEE. Trimming left V 3 bases short and J 5 bases short, with 13 bases between. The CDR3 extends over 14 amino acids. For the CDR3, the DNA is TGTGCCAGCAGCTCTACAGGCTTAGGAGATACGCAGTATTTT. Encoded protein: CASSSTGLGDTQYF.

The CDR3 DNA follows: TGTGCCAGCAGCTTTGGTGGGGCGGGAGTGACTAAGCAGTTCTTC. It encodes CASSFGGAGVTKQFF. The chain carries TRBV7-2 and TRBJ2-1, with 7 bases matching TRBD2. Unmatched junction bases numbered 13, after V lost 3 bases and J lost 11 bases. The germline V gene has CDR1 SGHTA and CDR2 FQGNSA. The CDR3 is 15 amino acids.

The gene calls are TRBV5-1 and TRBJ1-1, with TRBD1 as a possible D gene (6 bases). The CDR3 is made up of 14 amino acids. Germline-derived CDR1 and CDR2 are SGHRS and YFSETQ. V was pared by 4 bases and J by 1 base, with 11 bases between. DNA of the CDR3: TGCGCCAGCAGCGGAAGGGGGTGGAACACTGAAGCTTTCTTT. Protein product: CASSGRGWNTEAFF.

This sequence joins TRBV5-1 and TRBJ1-6; TRBD1 might be the D (5 bases). Trimming stripped 0 bases from V and 9 bases from J, with 19 bases between. There are 17 residues in the CDR3. The germline V gene has CDR1 SGHRS and CDR2 YFSETQ. CDR3: CASSLGATGTQGSPLHF. The CDR3 DNA follows: TGCGCCAGCAGCTTGGGGGCTACAGGAACCCAGGGTTCACCCCTCCACTTT.

The rearrangement uses TRBV7-2 and TRBJ2-1; D remains unclear. The CDR3 is made up of 12 amino acids. Germline CDR1 reads SGHTA; CDR2 reads FQGNSA. Trimming removed 4 bases from V and 9 bases from J, with 10 bases in between. The CDR3 region has the DNA TGTGCCAGCAGCTATGAGGTCAGTGAGCAGTTCTTC. As protein: CASSYEVSEQFF.

The rearrangement links TRBV5-1 to TRBJ1-5; 9 nucleotides line up with TRBD1. The trim removed 4 bases at V and 6 bases at J, leaving 8 bases unmatched. Per the germline V gene, CDR1 is SGHRS and CDR2 is YFSETQ. The CDR3 spans 15 residues. CDR3 nucleotide sequence: TGCGCCAGCAGCCAGGGACAGGGATTGGGTCAGCCCCAGCATTTT. This codes for CASSQGQGLGQPQHF.

Only a few counts were recorded for this clone. The chain uses TRBV7-2 and TRBJ2-1; 10 bases align to TRBD2. This CDR3 spans 17 amino acids. Germline lookup yields CDR1 SGHTA and CDR2 FQGNSA. V lost 5 bases to trimming and J lost 4 bases; unmatched junction nucleotides: 11. The CDR3 spells CASSPASGGQKYNEQFF. CDR3 coding DNA: TGTGCCAGCAGCCCTGCTAGCGGGGGTCAGAAATACAATGAGCAGTTCTTC.

The CDR3: CAVRSDNTGELFF. CDR3 DNA: TGTGCCGTCCGGTCCGATAACACCGGGGAGCTGTTTTTT. The rearrangement joins TRBV6-6 to TRBJ2-2; D is unresolved. Germline CDR1 and CDR2: MNHNY and SVGAGI (reference sequence). This CDR3 comprises 13 residues. Trimming removed 11 bases from V and 2 bases from J, with 12 bases in between.

The chain joins TRBV20-1 to TRBJ2-3; the D is unclear. This CDR3 comprises 11 residues. The germline gives CDR1 DFQATT, CDR2 SNEGSKA (reference sequence). Trimming cost V 6 bases and J 2 bases, with 6 bases left between them. This chain's CDR3 is CSAGSTDTQYF. The CDR3, as DNA: TGCAGTGCCGGGTCCACAGATACGCAGTATTTT.

The chain links TRBV7-3 to TRBJ2-5, with 12 bases aligning to TRBD2. The germline V gene encodes CDR1 SGHTA and CDR2 FQGTGA. The V and J ends lost 5 bases and 2 bases, in that order; junction bases with no gene match: 0. The CDR3 length is 14 residues. This chain's CDR3 is CASSLAGGQETQYF. In nucleotides, the CDR3 is TGTGCCAGCAGCCTAGCGGGAGGGCAAGAGACCCAGTACTTC. Based on the CDR3 plus reference TRBV7-3 and TRBJ2-5, the full variable domain is GAGVSQTPSNKVTEKGKYVELRCDPISGHTALYWYRQSLGQGPEFLIYFQGTGAADDSGLPNDRFFAVRPEGSVSTLKIQRTERGDSAVYLCASSLAGGQETQYFGPGTRLLVL.

This clone was recorded once. J is TRBJ2-2 and V is TRBV7-2; D is ambiguous. The germline V and J ends were trimmed by 1 base and 6 bases, with 9 bases remaining between them. The CDR3 runs to 14 residues. CDR1 and CDR2 from the germline V gene are SGHTA and FQGNSA. CDR3 region: CASSLDPRPGELFF. CDR3 bases: TGTGCCAGCAGCTTAGACCCGCGCCCCGGGGAGCTGTTTTTT.

The rearrangement joins TRBV11-3 to TRBJ2-1; 11 bases match TRBD1. V lost 1 base, J lost 3 bases, and 2 bases stayed unmatched. Germline loops: CDR1 SGHNT, CDR2 YENEEA. The CDR3 covers 16 residues. CDR3 DNA sequence: TGTGCCAGCAGCTTAGCGGGGACAGGGGGCTACAATGAGCAGTTCTTC. This codes for CASSLAGTGGYNEQFF.